One sample yielded the 9 T cell receptor beta chains listed below, sequenced in a study of vaccination and CD4 T cells after COVID-19 (dated by TCRdb to between 2021 and 2024). To prepare the library, PCR was applied. TCRdb records Illumina iSeq 100 as the sequencer. DNA from cultured CD4+ T cells underwent TCR sequencing with the Oncomine TCR Beta short-read assay at the Johns Hopkins FTIC core. TCRdb handled the public reads itself, with Q25 trimming in fastp and clone calling in MiXCR, and kept productive beta chains. Rows with one shared CDR3 protein collapse into an entry with the most common genes and DNA. The table for this sample lists about 20,000 distinct CDR3 sequences; approximately 50% of them were counted only once. 9% to 9.5% of the sample is in the top ten clones. These TCRs are of unknown antigen specificity. Interpreted using the paper, the treatment or condition label stands for: roughly ten-day PBMC culture with coronavirus spike peptide pools or control peptides (ViraFEST assay).

The sequenced material came from CD4+ T cells from blood, cultured in vitro. The receptors stem from a human donor who had recovered from COVID-19.

This chain connects TRBV11-3 to TRBJ2-5; D may be TRBD2 (6 bases). Trimming removed 5 bases at V and 2 bases at J, with 15 bases between. In germline, CDR1 is SGHNT, CDR2 YENEEA. There are 15 residues in the CDR3. Here the CDR3 reads CASSTRDWEQETQYF. The CDR3 region has the DNA TGTGCCAGCAGCACTCGGGACTGGGAACAAGAGACCCAGTACTTC.

This rearrangement joins TRBV24-1 to TRBJ2-5, with 10 bases matching TRBD2. The trim removed 4 bases at V and 0 bases at J, leaving 7 bases unmatched. Germline values: CDR1 KGHDR, CDR2 SFDVKD. The CDR3 extends over 17 amino acids. The CDR3 DNA is TGTGCCACCAGTGAAGGGACTAGCGCACAGCACCAAGAGACCCAGTACTTC. This encodes CATSEGTSAQHQETQYF.

The chain employs TRBV11-3 and TRBJ1-1; no firm D call. Between the trimmed V and J ends, which lost 5 bases and 1 base, there was a span of 11 bases. Germline V gene lookup returns CDR1 SGHNT and CDR2 YENEEA. The CDR3 spans 14 residues. Here the CDR3 reads CASSEGRGNTEAFF. CDR3 in DNA: TGTGCCAGCAGCGAAGGACGGGGGAACACTGAAGCTTTCTTT.

The V call is TRBV5-6, the J call TRBJ1-5; D gene unclear. This CDR3 is built from 14 residues. Germline-derived CDR1 and CDR2 are SGHDT and YYEEEE. V dropped 0 bases and J dropped 2 bases, with 6 bases sitting between them. Here the CDR3 DNA reads TGTGCCAGCAGCTTGGCTCCAGGCAATCAGCCCCAGCATTTT. This sequence encodes CASSLAPGNQPQHF.

This chain connects TRBV2 to TRBJ2-1; TRBD1 might be the D (7 bases). The CDR3 covers 14 residues. V was trimmed by 2 bases and J by 5 bases, leaving 10 bases between them. Germline CDR1 reads SNHLY; CDR2 reads FYNNEI. The CDR3 nucleotides read TGTGCCAGCAGTGAACAGGGGGGCCACAATGAGCAGTTCTTC. The encoded protein is CASSEQGGHNEQFF.

This clonotype was detected a few times. V usage is TRBV27 and J usage is TRBJ1-1, with D possibly matching TRBD1 (6 bases). The CDR3 loop spans 14 amino acids. CDR1 MNHEY and CDR2 SMNVEV come from the germline V gene (reference sequence). Trimming shortened V by 5 bases and J by 0 bases, and 10 bases separated the two germline ends. The CDR3 reads CASSPRTVNTEAFF. The CDR3 nucleotides are TGTGCCAGCAGTCCCAGGACAGTGAACACTGAAGCTTTCTTT.

The V gene is TRBV5-6, the J gene TRBJ2-5, with D possibly TRBD2 on 6 matching bases. This CDR3 is 13 amino acids long. CDR1 is SGHDT and CDR2 is YYEEEE in the germline V gene. V was trimmed by 1 base and J by 6 bases, leaving 10 bases between them. The DNA of the CDR3 is TGTGCCAGCAGCTTGAGGAGGGGAAAGACCCAGTACTTC. Its protein is CASSLRRGKTQYF.

The rearrangement uses TRBV11-3 and TRBJ2-3, with 14 bases matching TRBD2. V shed 6 bases, J shed 3 bases, and the junction held 5 bases outside the gene matches. Germline values: CDR1 SGHNT, CDR2 YENEEA. CDR3 length: 16 amino acids. CDR3 protein: CASSYGTSGRTDTQYF. CDR3 nucleotides: TGTGCCAGCAGTTACGGGACTAGCGGGAGAACAGATACGCAGTATTTT.

This clonotype was found a few times. The chain is built from TRBV4-3 and TRBJ1-1; D is unclear. The V gene's germline CDR1 is LGHNA and CDR2 YSLEER. V dropped 2 bases and J dropped 6 bases, with 10 bases sitting between them. This CDR3 contains 13 residues. CDR3 amino acids: CASSQIGLSEAFF. The CDR3 nucleotides are TGCGCCAGCAGCCAAATCGGACTTTCTGAAGCTTTCTTT.